These 31 T cell receptor beta chains were all obtained from the same sample, sequenced in a study. TCRdb redid the calling of the 5' RACE reads with MiXCR, one entry per CDR3 protein. The sample contains about 41,000 distinct CDR3 sequences, less than 30% of which appear only once. The source material was memory CD4+ T cells sorted from a lymph node. Documented subset: memory CD4+ T cells, CD4+CD45RO+CD25-. The receptors were sampled from a female donor with breast cancer.

This sequence joins TRBV6-6 and TRBJ1-2; the D gene is possibly TRBD1 (6 bases). The germline V gene has CDR1 MNHNY and CDR2 SVGAGI (reference sequence). Trimming shortened V by 6 bases and J by 4 bases, and 12 bases separated the two germline ends. CDR3 size: 13 residues. The CDR3 nucleotides are TGTGCCAGCAGATCAGGACAGCTCTATGGCTACACCTTC. Protein: CASRSGQLYGYTF.

This clonotype was recorded a few times. The chain links TRBV15 to TRBJ1-5, with D tentatively TRBD1 (5 bases). This CDR3 comprises 14 residues. Germline CDR1 and CDR2: LNHNV and YYDKDF (reference sequence). Between the trimmed V and J ends, which lost 1 base and 4 bases, there was a span of 8 bases. Here the CDR3 reads CATSRAGPNQPQHF. CDR3 DNA: TGTGCCACCAGCAGAGCAGGGCCTAATCAGCCCCAGCATTTT.

The V gene is TRBV5-5, the J gene TRBJ2-5, with D possibly matching TRBD2 (5 bases). Germline CDR1 and CDR2: SGHKS and YYEKEE (reference sequence). The length of the CDR3 is 14 residues. V lost 1 base to trimming and J lost 3 bases, with 10 bases between them. The CDR3 DNA sequence: TGTGCCAGCAGCTTGCCGCTAGCAAAAGAGACCCAGTACTTC. Protein: CASSLPLAKETQYF.

This clonotype was recorded a few times. The gene calls are TRBV7-2 and TRBJ2-7; D gene uncertain. This CDR3 is built from 14 residues. Germline CDR1 is SGHTA and CDR2 is FQGNSA. V lost 1 base and J 2 bases, leaving 9 bases between the germline ends. Here the CDR3 reads CTSSLEGRTYEQYF. DNA for the CDR3: TGTACCAGCAGCTTAGAAGGCCGAACCTACGAGCAGTACTTC.

V is TRBV5-5 and J is TRBJ1-1, with D maybe TRBD1 (6 bases). Looked up from germline, CDR1 is SGHKS and CDR2 is YYEKEE (reference sequence). Trimming took 0 bases from V and 7 from J, leaving 16 bases between them. The CDR3 has 15 amino acids. The CDR3 sequence: CASSLGGTLGDEAFF. For the CDR3, the DNA is TGTGCCAGCAGCTTGGGTGGGACACTCGGAGATGAAGCTTTCTTT.

The J gene is TRBJ2-6, the V gene TRBV6-2 or TRBV6-3; a weak D match, TRBD1 (6 bases). Trimming left V 4 bases short and J 0 bases short, with 13 bases between. CDR1 is MNHEY and CDR2 is SVGEGT in the germline V gene. This CDR3 is 17 amino acids long. CDR3 protein: CASSFDRTISGANVLTF. For the CDR3, the DNA is TGTGCCAGCAGTTTTGACAGGACGATCTCTGGGGCCAACGTCCTGACTTTC.

This clonotype showed up just once. The chain links TRBV20-1 to TRBJ2-3, with unresolved D. V lost 3 bases to trimming and J lost 6 bases, with 19 bases between them. Germline loops: CDR1 DFQATT, CDR2 SNEGSKA (reference sequence). This CDR3 is 15 amino acids long. The CDR3: CSARLSSQPWDTQYF. The CDR3 DNA sequence: TGCAGTGCTAGGCTGAGCTCCCAGCCTTGGGATACGCAGTATTTT.

The chain has TRBV2 and TRBJ1-2; 9 bases fit TRBD1. The V gene's germline CDR1 is SNHLY and CDR2 FYNNEI. The CDR3 sequence is 13 residues long. V shed 8 bases, J shed 8 bases, and the junction held 9 bases outside the gene matches. CDR3 residues: CASPNRTGEGYTF. Here the CDR3 DNA reads TGTGCCAGCCCCAACCGGACAGGGGAAGGCTACACCTTC.

The rearrangement links TRBV5-1 to TRBJ2-7; D may correspond to TRBD1 or TRBD2 (7 bases each). The CDR3 contains 14 residues. Germline assignment: CDR1 SGHRS and CDR2 YFSETQ. The V end was cut by 4 bases, the J end by 5 bases, with 16 bases between. The CDR3 nucleotides are TGCGCCAGCAGCCCTTGGGAGGGGGCCAACGAGCAGTACTTC. Residues: CASSPWEGANEQYF.

This chain joins TRBV6-5 and TRBJ1-5; 7 bases agree with TRBD1. The CDR3 runs to 14 residues. CDR1 and CDR2 from the germline V gene are MNHEY and SVGAGI. The ends lost 5 bases at V and 8 bases at J; junction bases unmatched: 9. The CDR3 reads CASSENRGEKPQHF. As DNA, the CDR3 is TGTGCCAGCAGTGAAAACAGGGGAGAGAAGCCCCAGCATTTT.

The chain couples TRBV12-3 or TRBV12-4 to TRBJ1-2; no clear D gene. V lost 6 bases to trimming and J lost 8 bases, with 19 bases between them. The CDR3 runs 14 residues. Here the CDR3 reads CASSYRVKDSGYTF. In DNA, the CDR3 is TGTGCCAGCAGCTACCGGGTGAAGGACTCAGGCTACACCTTC.

This chain connects TRBV7-2 to TRBJ2-5; 7 nucleotides align to TRBD1. The length of the CDR3 is 15 residues. Germline CDR1 SGHTA, CDR2 FQGNSA. V trimming: 7 bases; J trimming: 3 bases; junction bases outside the gene matches: 11. The CDR3 here is CASIKGAPEEETQYF. In nucleotides, the CDR3 is TGTGCCAGCATTAAGGGGGCCCCGGAGGAAGAGACCCAGTACTTC.

The chain carries TRBV5-1 and TRBJ2-2; 10 bases fit TRBD1. The CDR3 length is 16 residues. Per the germline V gene, CDR1 is SGHRS and CDR2 is YFSETQ. V dropped 5 bases and J dropped 1; count of bases not matched to a gene: 5. The CDR3 coding sequence is TGCGCCAGCAGAATCCGGGACAGGGGGAACACCGGGGAGCTGTTTTTT. This gives the protein CASRIRDRGNTGELFF.

The V and J genes are TRBV7-9 and TRBJ2-3; D not resolved. This CDR3 has 12 residues. CDR1 SEHNR and CDR2 FQNEAQ come from the germline V gene (reference sequence). Trimming removed 5 bases at V and 3 bases at J, with 6 bases between. CDR3 nucleotides: TGTGCCAGCAGCGGGCCGACAGATACGCAGTATTTT. This codes for CASSGPTDTQYF.

V and J are TRBV3-1 and TRBJ2-2; 12 nucleotides agree with TRBD2. V lost 2 bases, J lost 3 bases, and 4 bases stayed unmatched. This CDR3 is built from 17 residues. Germline V CDR1 and CDR2: LGHDT, YNNKEL (reference sequence). Here the CDR3 DNA reads TGTGCCAGCAGCCAAAGGACTAGCGGGACCTACACCGGGGAGCTGTTTTTT. As protein: CASSQRTSGTYTGELFF.

This clonotype was recorded at least ten times. The V gene is TRBV5-1, the J gene TRBJ2-7; D gene uncertain. This CDR3 has 12 amino acids. V shed 4 bases and J shed 1 base, with 6 bases lying between them. The germline V gene has CDR1 SGHRS and CDR2 YFSETQ. The CDR3 DNA reads as TGCGCCAGCAGCAACCCTTCCTACGAGCAGTACTTC. This encodes CASSNPSYEQYF.

This clonotype was counted only a few times. V is TRBV7-2 and J is TRBJ2-1, with TRBD1 as a possible D gene (8 bases). The V end lost 5 bases, the J end lost 12 bases, and 23 bases lay between the germline ends. This CDR3 has 15 amino acids. The germline CDR1 and CDR2 sequences are SGHTA and FQGNSA. In nucleotides, the CDR3 is TGTGCCAGCAGCCTTAGCCCCAAAAGCGGGACAGGGCAGTTCTTC. This gives the protein CASSLSPKSGTGQFF.

This clonotype turned up a few times. J is TRBJ1-2 and V is TRBV5-1; no clear D gene. Germline V CDR1 and CDR2: SGHRS, YFSETQ. The CDR3 is 14 amino acids. V was cut by 6 bases and J by 3 bases, with 15 bases left in between. The CDR3 reads CASTLGIRDYGYTF. CDR3 sequence (DNA): TGCGCCAGCACCCTTGGTATACGGGACTATGGCTACACCTTC.

The chain recombines TRBV9 with TRBJ2-5, with D unresolved. Between the trimmed V and J ends, which lost 2 bases and 7 bases, there was a span of 12 bases. There are 13 residues in the CDR3. Germline assignment: CDR1 SGDLS and CDR2 YYNGEE. The CDR3 region has the DNA TGTGCCAGCAGCGTTGACATTCCCGGGACCCAGTACTTC. This translates into CASSVDIPGTQYF.

The chain is built from TRBV7-3 and TRBJ2-5; possible D gene TRBD1, 5 bases. The CDR3 runs 13 residues. Germline CDR1 is SGHTA and CDR2 is FQGTGA. With 4 bases removed from V and 4 bases from J, the gap between germline ends came to 10 bases. The CDR3 loop is CASSSGSGETQYF. CDR3 bases: TGTGCCAGCAGCTCAGGGTCCGGAGAGACCCAGTACTTC.

The rearrangement uses TRBV12-3 or TRBV12-4 and TRBJ2-1; 8 bases line up with TRBD2. The V gene end was trimmed by 5 bases and the J gene end by 6 bases; junction bases not matched to a gene: 9. The CDR3 covers 15 residues. The CDR3 region has the DNA TGTGCCAGCAGTCGGACAGCGGGAGTTCCCAATGAGCAGTTCTTC. Its protein product is CASSRTAGVPNEQFF.

The CDR3 region has the DNA TGCAGCGTTGAAGACCCGACGGGGGGCTTGGAGACCCAGTACTTC. Translation: CSVEDPTGGLETQYF. The rearrangement uses TRBV29-1 and TRBJ2-5, with D possibly TRBD2 on 7 matching bases. V was clipped by 0 bases and J by 5 bases, with 16 bases between them. Germline-derived CDR1 and CDR2 are SQVTM and ANQGSEA. The CDR3 runs 15 residues. The full variable domain, in which reference TRBV29-1 and TRBJ2-5 provide the parts outside the CDR3, is SAVISQKPSRDICQRGTSLTIQCQVDSQVTMMFWYRQQPGQSLTLIATANQGSEATYESGFVIDKFPISRPNLTFSTLTVSNMSPEDSSIYLCSVEDPTGGLETQYFGPGTRLLVL.

Only a few counts were recorded for this clonotype. The chain employs TRBV29-1 and TRBJ2-3, with 7 bases identical to TRBD1. V lost 6 bases, J lost 1 base, and 7 bases stayed unmatched. The CDR3 sequence is 14 residues long. Looked up from germline, CDR1 is SQVTM and CDR2 is ANQGSEA. The CDR3 DNA reads TGCAGCGTCGGATACGGGACAGGCACAGATACGCAGTATTTT. The encoded protein is CSVGYGTGTDTQYF.

CDR3 in DNA: TGCAGTGCTAGAAGGGCGGGGATCTACGAGCAGTACTTC. Translated, it gives CSARRAGIYEQYF. This sequence joins TRBV20-1 and TRBJ2-7, with a possible D match to TRBD2 (6 bases). This CDR3 is 13 amino acids long. The V gene lost 2 bases and the J gene lost 3 bases, with 11 bases spanning the gap. Germline assignment: CDR1 DFQATT and CDR2 SNEGSKA (reference sequence).

The gene calls are TRBV18 and TRBJ2-2; a possible D gene is TRBD2 (6 bases). Germline V CDR1 and CDR2: KGHSH, LQKENI. Trimming left V 1 base short and J 4 bases short, with 13 bases between. The CDR3 is made up of 16 amino acids. DNA for the CDR3: TGTGCCAGCTCACCACTAGTGGGAGGTACCACCGGGGAGCTGTTTTTT. It yields the protein CASSPLVGGTTGELFF.

The rearrangement joins TRBV4-1 to TRBJ1-5, with TRBD1 matching 7 bases. J gave up 2 bases and V 1 base, and 2 bases lay outside the gene matches. Looked up from germline, CDR1 is MGHRA and CDR2 is YSYEKL. The CDR3 loop spans 15 amino acids. CDR3 residues: CASSQGDSGNQPQHF. CDR3 nucleotide sequence: TGCGCCAGCAGCCAAGGGGACAGTGGCAATCAGCCCCAGCATTTT.

The V gene is TRBV5-5, the J gene TRBJ2-7; 7 bases map to TRBD2. V was clipped by 2 bases and J by 4 bases; unmatched bases: 3. This CDR3 spans 13 amino acids. CDR1 and CDR2 from the germline V gene are SGHKS and YYEKEE (reference sequence). For the CDR3, the DNA is TGTGCCAGCAGCTTCGGCGGGAGTTACGAGCAGTACTTC. Amino acids: CASSFGGSYEQYF.

The V call is TRBV20-1, the J call TRBJ1-2; 8 bases fit TRBD1. Germline V gene data show CDR1 as DFQATT and CDR2 as SNEGSKA (reference sequence). J was trimmed by 2 bases and V by 4 bases; bases with no gene match: 6. The CDR3 length is 14 residues. The CDR3 here is CSANPRGPNYGYTF. In DNA, the CDR3 is TGCAGTGCTAACCCCAGGGGGCCGAACTATGGCTACACCTTC.

J is TRBJ1-1 and V is TRBV12-3 or TRBV12-4, with D possibly being TRBD1 (6 bases). The V and J ends lost 5 bases and 4 bases respectively, with 14 bases between them. The CDR3 is made up of 14 amino acids. CDR3: CASSLQGFITEAFF. The CDR3, as DNA: TGTGCCAGCAGTCTACAGGGTTTTATCACTGAAGCTTTCTTT.

V gene TRBV5-6 combines with J gene TRBJ1-1, with 9 nucleotides matching TRBD1. This CDR3 is 12 amino acids long. The V segment lost 4 bases and the J segment 10 bases; nucleotides outside the gene matches: 5. In germline, CDR1 is SGHDT, CDR2 YYEEEE. DNA of the CDR3: TGTGCCAGCAGCCTTGGGACAGGGATAGCTTTCTTT. Protein product: CASSLGTGIAFF.

The gene calls are TRBV7-2 and TRBJ2-5, with 9 bases identical to TRBD2. The closer fit of TRBJ2-1 to the DNA end suggests the J call may be wrong. From germline, CDR1 is SGHTA and CDR2 FQGNSA. The CDR3 has 15 amino acids. CDR3 nucleotide sequence: TGTGCCAGCAGCTTAGCAGGGGGACTAGCTGGTGAGCAGTTCTTC. It translates to CASSLAGGLAGEQFF.